This passage covers 27 T cell receptor beta chains from one sample sequenced in a study of blood T cell repertoires in COVID-19. Using immunoSEQ multiplex PCR, the repertoire was profiled, and TCRdb retains in-frame clones only, with some absent. The sample lists roughly 100,000 clones; less than 90% were seen once. Sequencing input: peripheral blood. Receptor source: a human donor in a cohort sampled during active COVID-19.

The chain joins TRBV19 to TRBJ1-2, with a possible D match to TRBD1 (6 bases). V lost 7 bases and J 0 bases, leaving 12 bases between the germline ends. CDR1 and CDR2 (germline): LNHDA, SQIVND (reference sequence). This CDR3 region has 14 residues. The chain's CDR3 is CASIPQGSNYGYTF. DNA for the CDR3: TGTGCCAGTATTCCCCAGGGGTCTAACTATGGCTACACCTTC.

V is TRBV6-2 or TRBV6-3 and J is TRBJ1-2; D not certain. The CDR3 covers 13 residues. The V end lost 0 bases, the J end lost 4 bases, and 6 bases lay between the germline ends. Looked up from germline, CDR1 is MNHEY and CDR2 is SVGEGT. In DNA form, the CDR3 reads TGTGCCAGCAGTTACTCGGGGAGCTATGGCTACACCTTC. Amino acids: CASSYSGSYGYTF.

The J gene is TRBJ2-1, the V gene TRBV7-2, with TRBD2 matching over 9 bases. Looked up from germline, CDR1 is SGHTA and CDR2 is FQGNSA. The V and J ends lost 1 base and 5 bases, in that order; junction bases with no gene match: 12. This CDR3 is 18 amino acids long. Here the CDR3 reads CASSLGPSGAVNHNEQFF. The CDR3 DNA is TGTGCCAGCAGCTTAGGTCCTAGCGGGGCGGTTAATCACAATGAGCAGTTCTTC.

This chain uses TRBV5-1 with TRBJ1-1, with D perhaps TRBD1 (5 bases). Trimming left V 0 bases short and J 1 base short, with 10 bases between. The CDR3 is made up of 15 amino acids. The germline V gene has CDR1 SGHRS and CDR2 YFSETQ. The CDR3 spells CASSLEGLRNTEAFF. For the CDR3, the DNA is TGCGCCAGCAGCTTGGAGGGGCTCAGGAACACTGAAGCTTTCTTT.

V is TRBV2 and J is TRBJ1-6, with 10 bases identical to TRBD1. The CDR3 contains 16 residues. Germline CDR1 reads SNHLY; CDR2 reads FYNNEI. After removal of 6 bases from V and 7 bases from J, the junction contained 9 bases not matched to a gene. CDR3 amino acids: CASRAGQGVVNSPLHF. CDR3 coding DNA: TGTGCCAGCAGGGCTGGACAGGGGGTTGTAAATTCACCCCTCCACTTT.

This sequence joins TRBV14 and TRBJ2-1; a weak D match, TRBD1 (5 bases). V lost 4 bases, J lost 5 bases, and 12 bases lay in between. Looked up from germline, CDR1 is SGHDN and CDR2 is FVKESK. This CDR3 is 14 amino acids long. This CDR3 reads CASSRVQDNNEQFF. The CDR3 DNA reads as TGTGCCAGCAGCCGGGTACAGGACAACAATGAGCAGTTCTTC.

This clone was seen a handful of times. The V gene is TRBV11-2, the J gene TRBJ2-7; TRBD2 matches 8 bases. V lost 1 base, J lost 2 bases, and 4 bases stayed unmatched. Germline V gene sequence: CDR1 SGHAT, CDR2 FQNNGV. The CDR3 length is 15 residues. The CDR3 coding sequence is TGTGCCAGCAGCTTAGTTCGGGGGGGAACCTACGAGCAGTACTTC. It translates to CASSLVRGGTYEQYF.

The rearrangement uses TRBV19 and TRBJ2-3; TRBD2 aligns across 7 bases. Germline assignment: CDR1 LNHDA and CDR2 SQIVND (reference sequence). After removal of 6 bases from V and 1 base from J, the junction contained 4 bases not matched to a gene. The CDR3 sequence is 14 residues long. CDR3 nucleotide sequence: TGTGCCAGTAGCCCCAGCGGGGGCACAGATACGCAGTATTTT. Translated: CASSPSGGTDTQYF.

V usage is TRBV9 and J usage is TRBJ2-7; 9 bases align to TRBD2. This CDR3 spans 15 amino acids. CDR1 is SGDLS, CDR2 YYNGEE, per germline. V lost 0 bases to trimming and J lost 3 bases; unmatched junction nucleotides: 4. CDR3 loop: CASSVEASGNYEQYF. CDR3 nucleotide sequence: TGTGCCAGCAGCGTAGAAGCTAGCGGGAACTACGAGCAGTACTTC.

V usage is TRBV7-2 and J usage is TRBJ2-3; 10 positions match TRBD1. J gave up 2 bases and V 1 base, and 3 bases lay outside the gene matches. The CDR3 has 16 residues. CDR1 is SGHTA, CDR2 FQGNSA, per germline. The CDR3 DNA follows: TGTGCCAGCAGCTTAGTTGGGACAGGGGCCACAGATACGCAGTATTTT. This sequence encodes CASSLVGTGATDTQYF.

This clone was found a few times. In nucleotides, the CDR3 is TGTGCCAGCAGTGAATACGGAGCGAACACTGAAGCTTTCTTT. Its protein product is CASSEYGANTEAFF. The genes are TRBV2 and TRBJ1-1; D not certain. V lost 2 bases and J 1 base, leaving 8 bases between the germline ends. The CDR3 runs to 14 residues. Germline V gene data show CDR1 as SNHLY and CDR2 as FYNNEI. Drawing the rest from reference TRBV2 and TRBJ1-1, the complete variable domain is EPEVTQTPSHQVTQMGQEVILRCVPISNHLYFYWYRQILGQKVEFLVSFYNNEISEKSEIFDDQFSVERPDGSNFTLKIRSTKLEDSAMYFCASSEYGANTEAFFGQGTRLTVV.

V is TRBV5-1 and J is TRBJ1-5; TRBD1 might be the D (6 bases). The V end was cut by 1 base, the J end by 6 bases, with 11 bases between. The CDR3 spans 14 residues. Germline V lookup: CDR1 SGHRS, CDR2 YFSETQ. CDR3 region: CASSLRQGSQPQHF. CDR3 DNA sequence: TGCGCCAGCAGCTTGCGGCAGGGGAGTCAGCCCCAGCATTTT.

The chain has TRBV5-1 and TRBJ1-2, with 7 nucleotides matching TRBD1. CDR3 length: 16 amino acids. V was clipped by 4 bases and J by 0 bases; unmatched bases: 9. The germline V gene has CDR1 SGHRS and CDR2 YFSETQ. The CDR3: CASSLNDGTANYGYTF. The DNA of the CDR3 is TGCGCCAGCAGCCTAAACGACGGGACAGCTAACTATGGCTACACCTTC.

This chain links TRBV6-5 with TRBJ2-1, with D unclear. Germline V CDR1 and CDR2: MNHEY, SVGAGI. The CDR3 has 12 residues. Deletions cut 5 bases from V and 5 bases from J, with 7 bases between. Written as DNA, the CDR3 is TGTGCCAGCAGTCCAAGCCACAATGAGCAGTTCTTC. It translates to CASSPSHNEQFF.

This rearrangement joins TRBV2 to TRBJ1-1, with D maybe TRBD1 (6 bases). V was cut by 4 bases and J by 1 base, with 16 bases left in between. Germline CDR1 reads SNHLY; CDR2 reads FYNNEI. There are 16 residues in the CDR3. The CDR3 region is CASSVSPGHRNTEAFF. The CDR3 DNA is TGTGCCAGCAGTGTTTCCCCGGGACACCGGAACACTGAAGCTTTCTTT.

This chain links TRBV11-2 with TRBJ2-7; 11 bases map to TRBD1. Germline CDR1 SGHAT, CDR2 FQNNGV. The CDR3 consists of 15 residues. With 4 bases clipped from V and 5 bases from J, the junction kept 7 bases outside the gene matches. This CDR3 is CASSSGQGAFNEQYF. The CDR3 DNA sequence: TGTGCCAGCAGCTCCGGACAGGGGGCTTTCAACGAGCAGTACTTC.

The rearrangement uses TRBV2 and TRBJ2-1, with D perhaps TRBD2 (6 bases). This CDR3 contains 15 residues. CDR1 and CDR2 from the germline V gene are SNHLY and FYNNEI. V was trimmed by 10 bases and J by 1 base, leaving 17 bases between them. The CDR3 coding sequence is TGTGCCACCACCCTAGCGCCCGCTTCCTACAATGAGCAGTTCTTC. Its translation is CATTLAPASYNEQFF.

This clone was counted a few times. This chain uses TRBV28 with TRBJ1-1; D is unclear. This CDR3 has 14 residues. CDR1 is MDHEN, CDR2 SYDVKM, per germline. V was clipped by 6 bases and J by 0 bases, with 11 bases between them. The CDR3 coding sequence is TGTGCCAGCAGGTTTGGGCAGTTGAACACTGAAGCTTTCTTT. It translates to CASRFGQLNTEAFF.

The chain combines TRBV19 with TRBJ2-2, with 8 bases lining up with TRBD1. The CDR3 is 17 amino acids. Germline V gives CDR1 LNHDA, CDR2 SQIVND (reference sequence). V gave up 5 bases and J gave up 0 bases; unmatched junction bases: 8. CDR3 sequence (DNA): TGTGCCAGTAGTCCCCTCAGGGGGCGATCGAACACCGGGGAGCTGTTTTTT. Its protein is CASSPLRGRSNTGELFF.

The CDR3 here is CASRTPIDRDRMNTEAFF. DNA of the CDR3: TGTGCCAGCAGGACGCCAATTGACAGGGACAGAATGAACACTGAAGCTTTCTTT. The chain couples TRBV6-4 to TRBJ1-1, with TRBD1 matching over 7 bases. CDR3 size: 18 residues. Looked up from germline, CDR1 is MRHNA and CDR2 is SNTAGT. V lost 6 bases and J lost 0; bases outside the gene matches: 16.

The V call is TRBV10-3, the J call TRBJ2-2; D is undetermined. CDR3 length equals 17 residues. Germline loops: CDR1 ENHRY, CDR2 SYGVKD. Between the trimmed V and J ends, which lost 0 bases and 0 bases, there was a span of 11 bases. The DNA for the CDR3 is TGTGCCATCAGTGAGTCGAGAGTATCACCGAACACCGGGGAGCTGTTTTTT. It yields the protein CAISESRVSPNTGELFF.

The chain uses TRBV7-3 and TRBJ2-5; tentative D call: TRBD2 (6 bases). This CDR3 comprises 13 residues. Trimming pared 8 bases from V and 2 bases from J, leaving 12 bases between. Germline loops: CDR1 SGHTA, CDR2 FQGTGA. Written as DNA, the CDR3 is TGTGCCAGCGGGAGGAGTACTCAAGAGACCCAGTACTTC. The encoded protein is CASGRSTQETQYF.

V gene TRBV12-3 or TRBV12-4 combines with J gene TRBJ2-1; D unclear. The CDR3 sequence is 12 residues long. Trimming cost V 5 bases and J 10 bases, with 12 bases left between them. CDR3 nucleotide sequence: TGTGCCAGCAGTCTCGAATTTCGGGAGCAGTTCTTC. Amino acid sequence: CASSLEFREQFF.

The chain employs TRBV27 and TRBJ2-7, with 14 bases lining up with TRBD2. CDR3 length: 15 residues. The trim removed 6 bases at V and 4 bases at J, leaving 5 bases unmatched. Germline CDR1 MNHEY, CDR2 SMNVEV (reference sequence). The CDR3 region is CASRYGTSGSYEQYF. The CDR3 nucleotides are TGTGCCAGCAGGTATGGGACTAGCGGGAGTTACGAGCAGTACTTC.

This rearrangement joins TRBV6-5 to TRBJ1-6; D gene unclear. Trimming cost V 2 bases and J 6 bases, with 5 bases left between them. CDR3 length: 13 residues. The germline V gene encodes CDR1 MNHEY and CDR2 SVGAGI. CDR3 protein: CASSYRSNSPLHF. In DNA, the CDR3 is TGTGCCAGCAGTTACAGGAGTAATTCACCCCTCCACTTT.

The chain joins TRBV5-1 to TRBJ2-1, with TRBD2 identical over 8 bases. The CDR3 runs to 17 residues. Germline lookup yields CDR1 SGHRS and CDR2 YFSETQ. Germline trimming cut 0 bases from V and 4 bases from J; bases unmatched to any gene: 9. Written as DNA, the CDR3 is TGCGCCAGCAGCTTGGTAGCGGGGCAGGGGTTTTACAATGAGCAGTTCTTC. This codes for CASSLVAGQGFYNEQFF.

V and J are TRBV11-2 and TRBJ1-4, with D perhaps TRBD1 (5 bases). Germline V lookup: CDR1 SGHAT, CDR2 FQNNGV. V lost 3 bases, J lost 5 bases, and 7 bases lay in between. This CDR3 comprises 13 residues. The CDR3 DNA reads as TGTGCCAGCAGCTTGGGGCGAAATGAAAAACTGTTTTTT. This codes for CASSLGRNEKLFF.